The present T cell receptor beta chain was sequenced within a study of T cell responses to AZD1222 COVID-19 vaccine. Germline lookup yields CDR1 LNHDA and CDR2 SQIVND (reference sequence). The CDR3 sequence is 13 residues long. The V end lost 2 bases, the J end lost 4 bases, and 6 bases lay between the germline ends. The assay was immunoSEQ multiplex PCR, and TCRdb's table has in-frame clones only and misses some. The sample comprises about 100,000 clones, 80% to 90% of which are singletons, and 15% to 20% rests with the top ten. Sequencing used peripheral blood, obtained on day 0 of AZD1222 vaccination. The clonotype was recovered from an adult in good health. This chain joins TRBV19 and TRBJ1-5, with D unresolved. The CDR3 region is CASSITSNQPQHF. CDR3 nucleotides: TGTGCCAGTAGTATAACAAGTAATCAGCCCCAGCATTTT.